This T cell receptor beta chain derives from a study of radiation and T cells in renal cell carcinoma. Study-wide results and caveats: Compared with controls, irradiated tumors showed greater TCR clonality. Dominant CDR3 motifs occupied more repertoire in irradiated than control tumors.

Data came from immunoSEQ multiplex PCR; TCRdb stores just in-frame clones and leaves some out. The sample consists of under 20,000 clones, 64% of them appearing once. Treatment defined: 15 Gy SBRT to primary tumor, nephrectomy 4 weeks later. Nephrectomy followed 15 Gy stereotactic body radiation by 4 weeks. This renal cell carcinoma was of the clear cell type. This clone was counted between two and nine times. The target antigen is unknown. The V and J ends lost 2 bases and 6 bases respectively, with 11 bases between them. The length of the CDR3 is 14 residues. CDR1 is MNHEY and CDR2 is SVGAGI in the germline V gene.

The genes are TRBV6-5 and TRBJ2-1; no clear D gene. The source is a woman in her 70s with renal cell carcinoma. This sample comprised tumor tissue, obtained from a patient whose treatment included radiotherapy and nephrectomy. In nucleotides, the CDR3 is TGTGCCAGCAGTTACGGAGTGCCCGTCAATGAGCAGTTCTTC. This translates into CASSYGVPVNEQFF.